This TCR beta chain appears in the sequencing data of a study of T-cell reconstitution after alpha-beta-depleted transplantation in children (TCRdb year 2016). Looking at the study overall: T-cell immune reconstitution after TCRalphabeta/CD19-depleted allogeneic hematopoietic cell transplantation in children was quantitatively tracked in the study by means of TCR repertoire profiling.

There are many counts of this clonotype. Its antigen is currently not known. Qualities for individual bases were not recorded, and no much larger clone is one base off. The method behind the library was PCR. Sequencing instrument: Illumina HiSeq 2500. Molecular barcoding was employed in the preparation of TCR libraries, with unique molecular identifiers being used to normalize TCRbeta repertoire quantification. TCRdb reprocessing: public reads trimmed at Q25 with fastp, clones called with MiXCR, in-frame beta chains kept. Records with the same CDR3 protein are collapsed into one entry carrying the most frequent genes and DNA. Recorded for this sample are some 490,000 distinct CDR3 sequences; around 13% of them occurred a single time. Together, the top ten hold about 5.6% of the sample. The clonotype was recovered from a human donor who donated a stem cell graft to a child with combined immunodeficiency. Specimen: PBMCs from the stem cell graft donor, collected from the stem cell graft.

The CDR3 region reads CASSSLFRARIVRREQYF. The sequenced DNA is TGTGCCAGCAGCTCACTCTTTCGGGCCAGGATTGTCCGTCGCGAGCAGTACTTC. The sequence links TRBV6-2 or TRBV6-3 to TRBJ2-7, with the identity of the D gene unclear. Cut back by 6 bases and 6 bases, the V and J ends lie 30 bases apart. From the cysteine up to the phenylalanine, the CDR3 has a length of 18 residues. CDR3 DNA only is kept here, 54 bases in frame from base 1. CDR1 and CDR2, per the germline V gene, are MNHEY and SVGEGT.